The text below deals with one TCR beta chain. Its target is not known. Stable hyperthyroidism: no ophthalmopathy progression over 18 months of follow-up. The PBMCs studied were ones that came from 10 ml fresh peripheral blood. The J segment lost 3 bases and the V segment lost 4 bases, leaving 12 bases of the junction unmatched. Germline assignment: CDR1 SGHRS and CDR2 YFSETQ. The CDR3 contains 16 residues. This sample is drawn from a study of T cells in Graves' hyperthyroidism and ophthalmopathy. Study-level background: Peripheral blood sampling occurred at initial diagnosis, before any treatment.

What was amplified from RNA transcripts were TCR beta CDR3 regions. With the HTBI primer set, the TCR CDR3 went through a first round of RT-PCR. In TCRdb, the multiplex PCR reads were re-called with MiXCR into one record per CDR3 protein. The sample has about 180,000 distinct CDR3 sequences, over 15% seen once. Study-level points and caveats: By a 13 V-J model, ophthalmopathy was set apart from stable hyperthyroidism.

The J gene is TRBJ1-2, the V gene TRBV5-1, with 7 bases matching TRBD1. The specimen was blood. The receptor comes from a woman aged 45 to 65 with Graves' hyperthyroidism. In nucleotides, the CDR3 is TGCGCCAGCAGCGGAGCACAGGGGCCAACCCACTATGGCTACACCTTC. Its translation is CASSGAQGPTHYGYTF. The full variable domain, completed using reference TRBV5-1 and TRBJ1-2, is KAGVTQTPRYLIKTRGQQVTLSCSPISGHRSVSWYQQTPGQGLQFLFEYFSETQRNKGNFPGRFSGRQFSNSRSEMNVSTLELGDSALYLCASSGAQGPTHYGYTFGSGTRLTVV.